The 2 T cell receptor beta chains in this list originate from one sample, sequenced in a study of cytomegalovirus exposure and HLA in healthy donors. The PCR employed 60 Vbeta primers together with 13 Jbeta primers. This table comes from immunoSEQ multiplex PCR, and its TCRdb copy is limited to in-frame clones, with some not included. The sample lists under 200,000 clones, over 65% occurring once. Specimen: PBMCs. Every receptor here comes from a man aged 60 to 69 in good health and CMV-seronegative.

The chain uses TRBV19 and TRBJ2-1; TRBD2 matches 7 bases. The CDR3 spans 15 residues. The V gene end was trimmed by 2 bases and the J gene end by 5 bases; junction bases not matched to a gene: 6. CDR1 and CDR2 (germline): LNHDA, SQIVND (reference sequence). The CDR3 DNA follows: TGTGCCAGTAGTATATCAAAGACTAGCCACAATGAGCAGTTCTTC. Its translation: CASSISKTSHNEQFF. The full variable domain, in which reference TRBV19 and TRBJ2-1 provide the parts outside the CDR3, is DGGITQSPKYLFRKEGQNVTLSCEQNLNHDAMYWYRQDPGQGLRLIYYSQIVNDFQKGDIAEGYSVSREKKESFPLTVTSAQKNPTAFYLCASSISKTSHNEQFFGPGTRLTVL.

The chain carries TRBV5-4 and TRBJ2-1; possible D gene TRBD2, 7 bases. Trimming cost V 3 bases and J 6 bases, with 16 bases left between them. From germline, CDR1 is SGHNT and CDR2 YYREEE (reference sequence). The CDR3 is made up of 15 amino acids. The CDR3 here is CASSSGGVAVNEQFF. The CDR3 DNA reads TGTGCCAGCAGCTCGGGGGGCGTAGCGGTCAATGAGCAGTTCTTC.